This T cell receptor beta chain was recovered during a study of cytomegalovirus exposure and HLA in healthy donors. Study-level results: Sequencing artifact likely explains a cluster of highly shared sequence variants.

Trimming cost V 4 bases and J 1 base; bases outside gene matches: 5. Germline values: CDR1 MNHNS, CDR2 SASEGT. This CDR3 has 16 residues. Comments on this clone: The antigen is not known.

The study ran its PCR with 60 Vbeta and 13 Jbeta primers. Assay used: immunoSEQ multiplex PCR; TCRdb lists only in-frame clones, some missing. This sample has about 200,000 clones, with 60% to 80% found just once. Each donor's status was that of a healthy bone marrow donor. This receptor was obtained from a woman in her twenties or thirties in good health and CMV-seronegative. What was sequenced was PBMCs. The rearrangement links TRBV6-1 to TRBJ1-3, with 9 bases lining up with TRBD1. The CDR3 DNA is TGTGCCAGCAGTGTAGGACAGGGGATATCTGGAAACACCATATATTTT. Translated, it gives CASSVGQGISGNTIYF.